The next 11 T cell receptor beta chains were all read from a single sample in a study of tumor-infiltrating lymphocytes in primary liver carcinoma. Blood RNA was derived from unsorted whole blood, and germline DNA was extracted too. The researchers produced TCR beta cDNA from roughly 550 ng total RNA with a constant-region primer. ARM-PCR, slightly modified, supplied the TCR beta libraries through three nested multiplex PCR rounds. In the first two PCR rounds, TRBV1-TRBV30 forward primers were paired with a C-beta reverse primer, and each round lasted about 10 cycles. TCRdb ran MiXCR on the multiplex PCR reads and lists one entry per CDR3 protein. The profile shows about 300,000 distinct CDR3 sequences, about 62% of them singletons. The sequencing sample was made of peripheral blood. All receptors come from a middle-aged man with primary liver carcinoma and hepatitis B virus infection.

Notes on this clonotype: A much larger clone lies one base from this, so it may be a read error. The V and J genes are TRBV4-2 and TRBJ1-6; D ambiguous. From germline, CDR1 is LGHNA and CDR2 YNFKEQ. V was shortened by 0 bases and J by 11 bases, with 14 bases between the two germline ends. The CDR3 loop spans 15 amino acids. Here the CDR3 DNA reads TGTGCCAGCAGCCAAGATGGGAACATGTTGACACCCCTCCACTTT. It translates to CASSQDGNMLTPLHF.

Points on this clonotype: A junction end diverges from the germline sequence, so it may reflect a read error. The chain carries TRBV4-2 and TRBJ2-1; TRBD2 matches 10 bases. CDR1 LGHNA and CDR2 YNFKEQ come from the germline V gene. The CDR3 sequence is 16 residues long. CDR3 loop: CDSSPSSGSSYNKQFF. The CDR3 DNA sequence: TGTGACAGCAGCCCTTCTAGCGGGAGCTCCTACAATAAGCAGTTCTTC.

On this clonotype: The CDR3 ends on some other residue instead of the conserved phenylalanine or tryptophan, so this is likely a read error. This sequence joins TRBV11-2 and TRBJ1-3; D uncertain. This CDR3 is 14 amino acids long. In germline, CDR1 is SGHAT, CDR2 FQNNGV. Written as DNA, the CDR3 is TGTGCCAGCAGCTTAGTTCAGGCGGGAAACATCATATATCTT. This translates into CASSLVQAGNIIYL.

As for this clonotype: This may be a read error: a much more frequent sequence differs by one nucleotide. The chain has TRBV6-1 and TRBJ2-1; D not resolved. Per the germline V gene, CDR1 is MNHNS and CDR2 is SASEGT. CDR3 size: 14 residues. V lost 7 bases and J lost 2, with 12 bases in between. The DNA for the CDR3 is TGTGCCAGCATCTCGACCGCAGCCTACAATGAGCAGTTCTTC. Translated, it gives CASISTAAYNEQFF.

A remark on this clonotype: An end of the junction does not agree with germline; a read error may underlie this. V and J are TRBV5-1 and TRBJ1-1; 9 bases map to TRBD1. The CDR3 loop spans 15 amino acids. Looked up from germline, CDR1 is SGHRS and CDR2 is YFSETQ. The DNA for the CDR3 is TGCGCCAGCACCTTGGGGACAGGGAGGCACACTGAAGCTTTCTTT. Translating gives CASTLGTGRHTEAFF.

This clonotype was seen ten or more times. DNA of the CDR3: TGTGCCAGCAGTTACTCCGGTGGCAATCAGCCCCAGCATTTT. Its protein is CASSYSGGNQPQHF. The chain couples TRBV6-2 or TRBV6-3 to TRBJ1-5; D unclear. Trimming left V 0 bases short and J 2 bases short, with 5 bases between. In germline, CDR1 is MNHEY, CDR2 SVGEGT. This CDR3 comprises 14 residues.

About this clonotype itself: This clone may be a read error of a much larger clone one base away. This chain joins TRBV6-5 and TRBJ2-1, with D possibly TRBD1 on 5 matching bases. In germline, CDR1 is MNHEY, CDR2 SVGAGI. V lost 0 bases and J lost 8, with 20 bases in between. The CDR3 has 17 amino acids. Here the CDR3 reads CASSYSRLAGYRDEQFF. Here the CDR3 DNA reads TGTGCCAGCAGTTACTCTAGGTTGGCAGGGTATAGGGATGAGCAGTTCTTC.

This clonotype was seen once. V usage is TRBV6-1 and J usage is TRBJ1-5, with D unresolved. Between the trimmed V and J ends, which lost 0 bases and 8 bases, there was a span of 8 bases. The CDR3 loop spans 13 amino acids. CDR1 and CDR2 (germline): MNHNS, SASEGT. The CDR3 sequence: CASSEAPQEPQHF. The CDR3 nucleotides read TGTGCCAGCAGTGAAGCACCCCAAGAGCCCCAGCATTTT.

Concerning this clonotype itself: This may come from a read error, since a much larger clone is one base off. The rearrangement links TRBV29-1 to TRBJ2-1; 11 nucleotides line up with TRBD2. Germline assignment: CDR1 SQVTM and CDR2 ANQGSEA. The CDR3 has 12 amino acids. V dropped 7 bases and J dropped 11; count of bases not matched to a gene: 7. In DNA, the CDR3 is TGCAGCGGTGGGACTAGCGGCTTTAAGCAGTTCTTC. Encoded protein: CSGGTSGFKQFF.

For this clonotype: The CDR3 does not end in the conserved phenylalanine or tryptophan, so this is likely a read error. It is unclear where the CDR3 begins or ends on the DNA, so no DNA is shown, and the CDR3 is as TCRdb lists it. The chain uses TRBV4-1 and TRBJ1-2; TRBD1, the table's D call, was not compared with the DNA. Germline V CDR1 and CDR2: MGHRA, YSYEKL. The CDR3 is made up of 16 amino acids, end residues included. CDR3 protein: CSSSPSRDRGSYGYIL.

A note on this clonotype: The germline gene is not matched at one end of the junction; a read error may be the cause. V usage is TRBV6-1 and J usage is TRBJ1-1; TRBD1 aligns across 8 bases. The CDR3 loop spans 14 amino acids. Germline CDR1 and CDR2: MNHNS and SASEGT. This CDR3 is CASTPQGVNIEAFF. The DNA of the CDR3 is TGTGCCAGCACCCCACAGGGGGTGAACATTGAAGCTTTCTTT.